This T cell receptor (beta chain) was captured in a study of patients and donors after allogeneic stem cell transplantation. V shed 3 bases, J shed 2 bases, and the junction held 6 bases outside the gene matches. The germline gives CDR1 LNHNV, CDR2 YYDKDF (reference sequence). The CDR3 runs 15 residues. TCRdb used MiXCR to reprocess the RT-PCR reads, holding one entry per CDR3 protein. The profile shows more than 850,000 distinct CDR3 sequences, about 20% of them singletons. The sequencing input was blood, either unsorted or a sorted T cell fraction (not recorded which). The sequence came from a human donor who was either an allogeneic HSCT recipient or a stem cell or donor lymphocyte infusion donor (not recorded which). It is not recorded whose cells these are; they may come from a transplant donor. This chain joins TRBV15 and TRBJ1-1; TRBD1 agrees at 7 bases. The CDR3 nucleotides read TGTGCCACCAGCAGGCAGGGGGGACCCAACACTGAAGCTTTCTTT. This encodes CATSRQGGPNTEAFF.